Each of the 16 T cell receptor beta chains below was sequenced from the same sample in a study of response to subunit inactivated influenza vaccine. TCRdb ran MiXCR on the RT-PCR reads and lists one entry per CDR3 protein. The sample includes 400,000 to 650,000 distinct CDR3 sequences, around 7.7% of them seen just once. Source: PBMCs from blood, taken roughly 24 months after vaccination. The receptor source for this set is a man between 50 and 75 years old who received an inactivated influenza vaccine.

This clonotype showed up just a few times. The chain recombines TRBV3-1 with TRBJ2-7, with D uncertain. V was trimmed by 1 base and J by 2 bases, leaving 9 bases between them. This CDR3 region has 14 residues. The germline V gene encodes CDR1 LGHDT and CDR2 YNNKEL (reference sequence). CDR3 coding DNA: TGTGCCAGCAGCCAAGCCGACACCGCCTACGAGCAGTACTTC. Translating it yields CASSQADTAYEQYF.

This chain uses TRBV6-5 with TRBJ2-6; TRBD2 might be the D (6 bases). This CDR3 has 18 amino acids. V was clipped by 0 bases and J by 8 bases, with 20 bases between them. Looked up from germline, CDR1 is MNHEY and CDR2 is SVGAGI. The CDR3 coding sequence is TGTGCCAGCAGTTACTCGGTGGGGGGAGCCTCGGGGTCCAACGTCCTGACTTTC. It yields the protein CASSYSVGGASGSNVLTF.

This clonotype was detected only a few times. The chain carries TRBV2 and TRBJ2-2; D is unclear. Per germline, CDR1 SNHLY and CDR2 FYNNEI. Trimming took off 4 bases at V and 7 bases at J, with 10 bases between the two ends. The CDR3 loop spans 13 amino acids. The CDR3 nucleotides are TGTGCCAGCAGTGCAATTCAGAACGGGGAGCTGTTTTTT. This gives the protein CASSAIQNGELFF. Using reference TRBV2 and TRBJ2-2 for the parts outside the CDR3, the full variable domain is EPEVTQTPSHQVTQMGQEVILRCVPISNHLYFYWYRQILGQKVEFLVSFYNNEISEKSEIFDDQFSVERPDGSNFTLKIRSTKLEDSAMYFCASSAIQNGELFFGEGSRLTVL.

This clonotype was seen a handful of times. The chain carries TRBV10-3 and TRBJ2-3; 12 bases are a match to TRBD2. V lost 4 bases, J lost 6 bases, and 5 bases stayed unmatched. The CDR3 runs to 15 residues. Germline CDR1 ENHRY, CDR2 SYGVKD. The CDR3 bases are TGTGCCATCAGTGGACTAGCGGGGGTTCAGGATACGCAGTATTTT. This codes for CAISGLAGVQDTQYF.

The V call is TRBV7-9, the J call TRBJ2-5; 9 bases align to TRBD2. The CDR3 covers 15 residues. CDR1 is SEHNR, CDR2 FQNEAQ, per germline (reference sequence). The ends lost 1 base at V and 5 bases at J; junction bases unmatched: 5. DNA of the CDR3: TGTGCCAGCAGCTTAGAGGCGGGGGGGCCGGAGACCCAGTACTTC. This sequence encodes CASSLEAGGPETQYF.

This clonotype was detected ten times or more. The chain links TRBV28 to TRBJ2-7, with D possibly TRBD2 on 5 matching bases. The CDR3 runs to 14 residues. CDR1 and CDR2 (germline): MDHEN, SYDVKM. The V end lost 2 bases, the J end lost 2 bases, and 10 bases lay between the germline ends. DNA for the CDR3: TGTGCCAGCAGTTTACGAGGGCCCGCCTACGAGCAGTACTTC. Its translation: CASSLRGPAYEQYF.

This clonotype has just a few counts. The chain uses TRBV2 and TRBJ2-2, with 7 bases aligning to TRBD1. The CDR3 consists of 15 residues. Trimming at V came to 3 bases and at J to 4 bases, leaving 5 bases not matched to a gene. The germline V gene has CDR1 SNHLY and CDR2 FYNNEI. DNA for the CDR3: TGTGCCAGCAGTGAGGTGGCAGGGGGCACCGGGGAGCTGTTTTTT. Translated, it gives CASSEVAGGTGELFF.

This clonotype was seen a few times. The genes are TRBV7-2 and TRBJ2-7; D is possibly TRBD2 (5 bases). Looked up from germline, CDR1 is SGHTA and CDR2 is FQGNSA. V was trimmed by 3 bases and J by 7 bases, leaving 13 bases between them. The CDR3 loop spans 13 amino acids. The CDR3 region has the DNA TGTGCCAGCAGCTTTGGGTTCCGGGGTGAGCAGTACTTC. Its translation is CASSFGFRGEQYF.

This clonotype has just a few counts. The genes are TRBV4-3 and TRBJ2-2; TRBD1 is a possible D gene (6 bases). Germline assignment: CDR1 LGHNA and CDR2 YSLEER. V lost 1 base to trimming and J lost 6 bases, with 12 bases between them. CDR3 length: 15 amino acids. This CDR3 is CASSQVPGASGELFF. The CDR3 coding sequence is TGCGCCAGCAGCCAAGTTCCAGGGGCGTCCGGGGAGCTGTTTTTT.

This clonotype was counted between two and nine times. The chain carries TRBV20-1 and TRBJ2-7; no clear D. The CDR3 extends over 15 amino acids. Germline V CDR1 and CDR2: DFQATT, SNEGSKA (reference sequence). The ends were cut back, 2 bases at V and 2 bases at J, with 16 bases in the middle. CDR3 bases: TGCAGTGCTAGATCCACCATGGGCGGACCCTACGAGCAGTACTTC. It yields the protein CSARSTMGGPYEQYF.

This clonotype was seen only a few times. The chain uses TRBV20-1 and TRBJ2-3; no clear D gene. V dropped 6 bases and J dropped 2 bases, with 12 bases sitting between them. Germline CDR1 is DFQATT and CDR2 is SNEGSKA (reference sequence). This CDR3 is 13 amino acids long. The CDR3 DNA reads as TGCAGTGCACTACGTCAGGTCACAGATACGCAGTATTTT. The encoded protein is CSALRQVTDTQYF.

This clonotype was observed a handful of times. The rearrangement uses TRBV4-3 and TRBJ2-2; D may be TRBD1 (8 bases). The CDR3 covers 19 residues. Germline V gene data show CDR1 as LGHNA and CDR2 as YSLEER. V lost 0 bases to trimming and J lost 6 bases, with 23 bases between them. In nucleotides, the CDR3 is TGCGCCAGCAGCCAAGAAATACTAGGACAGGGAGGGGTCGCCGGGGAGCTGTTTTTT. The encoded protein is CASSQEILGQGGVAGELFF.

The J gene is TRBJ1-1, the V gene TRBV30; D gene unclear. Trimming cost V 4 bases and J 2 bases, with 8 bases left between them. The CDR3 runs to 12 residues. Germline CDR1 is GTSNPN and CDR2 is SVGIG (reference sequence). The CDR3 here is CAWMLGNTEAFF. DNA of the CDR3: TGTGCCTGGATGTTAGGTAACACTGAAGCTTTCTTT.

This clonotype appeared a few times. The V and J genes are TRBV6-1 and TRBJ2-3; 9 bases line up with TRBD1. The CDR3 runs to 16 residues. Germline CDR1 and CDR2: MNHNS and SASEGT. J was trimmed by 3 bases and V by 6 bases; bases with no gene match: 10. In DNA form, the CDR3 reads TGTGCCAGCAGCCCACAGGGGGCAAGTGGGACAGATACGCAGTATTTT. Its translation is CASSPQGASGTDTQYF.

This clonotype has just a few counts. This chain connects TRBV20-1 to TRBJ1-5; 7 nucleotides line up with TRBD1. The CDR3 extends over 18 amino acids. Germline loops: CDR1 DFQATT, CDR2 SNEGSKA (reference sequence). Unmatched junction bases numbered 16, after V lost 5 bases and J lost 0 bases. The CDR3 DNA reads as TGCAGTGCTCAGGGGCGGACAGGTCATTCGAATAGCAATCAGCCCCAGCATTTT. Translation gives CSAQGRTGHSNSNQPQHF.

In its sample, this clonotype was seen many times. V is TRBV4-2 and J is TRBJ1-5; D may be TRBD1 (5 bases). This CDR3 is 16 amino acids long. V dropped 0 bases and J dropped 11 bases, with 20 bases sitting between them. CDR1 is LGHNA, CDR2 YNFKEQ, per germline. The CDR3 region has the DNA TGTGCCAGCAGCCAAGATTACGTTAAGGGCGGGGCGACCCAGCATTTT. As protein: CASSQDYVKGGATQHF.